Each of the 9 T cell receptor beta chains below was sequenced from the same sample in a study of blood T cell repertoires in COVID-19. This table comes from immunoSEQ multiplex PCR, and its TCRdb copy is limited to in-frame clones, with some not included. The table shows under 250,000 clones, with about four fifths occurring only once. Sequenced: peripheral blood. The receptors were sampled from a woman aged 40 to 55 with acute or convalescent COVID-19.

This chain connects TRBV2 to TRBJ2-5; 7 bases are a match to TRBD1. The CDR3 runs to 15 residues. V lost 7 bases and J lost 2; bases outside the gene matches: 10. The germline gives CDR1 SNHLY, CDR2 FYNNEI. In DNA form, the CDR3 reads TGTGCCAGCACCTGGACCCGGGACAGACAAGAGACCCAGTACTTC. It translates to CASTWTRDRQETQYF. The full variable domain, with the rest looked up from reference TRBV2 and TRBJ2-5, is EPEVTQTPSHQVTQMGQEVILRCVPISNHLYFYWYRQILGQKVEFLVSFYNNEISEKSEIFDDQFSVERPDGSNFTLKIRSTKLEDSAMYFCASTWTRDRQETQYFGPGTRLLVL.

The chain couples TRBV30 to TRBJ2-1; tentative D call: TRBD1 (6 bases). Trimming took 4 bases from V and 7 from J, leaving 8 bases between them. Germline assignment: CDR1 GTSNPN and CDR2 SVGIG (reference sequence). The CDR3 has 11 amino acids. The CDR3 nucleotides are TGTGCCTGGACTAGGGGGAATGAGCAGTTCTTC. This translates into CAWTRGNEQFF.

V is TRBV27 and J is TRBJ2-3; D not resolved. CDR3 length: 18 amino acids. Germline CDR1 and CDR2: MNHEY and SMNVEV (reference sequence). The V end lost 5 bases, the J end lost 2 bases, and 23 bases lay between the germline ends. CDR3 sequence: CASSLRRSGISTTDTQYF. DNA for the CDR3: TGTGCCAGCAGTCTCCGACGGAGTGGTATCTCTACCACAGATACGCAGTATTTT.

This clone was detected a few times. This chain connects TRBV7-2 to TRBJ2-4, with 7 positions matching TRBD2. The CDR3 sequence is 15 residues long. V shed 4 bases, J shed 6 bases, and the junction held 9 bases outside the gene matches. Germline CDR1 SGHTA, CDR2 FQGNSA. CDR3 nucleotide sequence: TGTGCCAGCAGCTCTTTCGGGGGGTCGGTAAACATTCAGTACTTC. Translating it yields CASSSFGGSVNIQYF. Full variable domain (remainder filled in from reference TRBV7-2 and TRBJ2-4): GAGVSQSPSNKVTEKGKDVELRCDPISGHTALYWYRQSLGQGLEFLIYFQGNSAPDKSGLPSDRFSAERTGGSVSTLTIQRTQQEDSAVYLCASSSFGGSVNIQYFGAGTRLSVL.

The rearrangement uses TRBV3-1 (or the pseudogene TRBV3-2) and TRBJ2-1; 9 bases align to TRBD1. V lost 2 bases, J lost 8 bases, and 7 bases stayed unmatched. The germline gives CDR1 LGHDT, CDR2 YNNKEL (reference sequence). CDR3 length: 15 amino acids. CDR3 bases: TGTGCCAGCAGCCAACCGCTGGGACAGGGCGATGAGCAGTTCTTC. Translation: CASSQPLGQGDEQFF.

The chain links TRBV3-1 (or the pseudogene TRBV3-2) to TRBJ2-3; 7 bases map to TRBD1. Unmatched junction bases numbered 16, after V lost 0 bases and J lost 1 base. The germline V gene encodes CDR1 LGHDT and CDR2 YNNKEL (reference sequence). The CDR3 contains 20 residues. CDR3 region: CASSQDLGQLLLRCTDTQYF. The DNA for the CDR3 is TGTGCCAGCAGCCAAGATCTGGGACAGCTACTGTTACGTTGCACAGATACGCAGTATTTT.

V and J are TRBV18 and TRBJ1-2; D gene ambiguous. CDR3 size: 15 residues. In germline, CDR1 is KGHSH, CDR2 LQKENI. V lost 2 bases and J 2 bases, leaving 12 bases between the germline ends. Written as DNA, the CDR3 is TGTGCCAGCTCACCATCAGGTCCGGGGAACTATGGCTACACCTTC. Residues: CASSPSGPGNYGYTF.

This clone was counted only a few times. The rearrangement links TRBV6-1 to TRBJ2-7, with a possible D match to TRBD1 (5 bases). The V and J ends lost 1 base and 1 base respectively, with 14 bases between them. CDR1 MNHNS and CDR2 SASEGT come from the germline V gene. This CDR3 has 16 residues. The CDR3 is CASSEGWGRNSYEQYF. CDR3 bases: TGTGCCAGCAGTGAAGGGTGGGGCAGAAATTCCTACGAGCAGTACTTC.

This clone occurred a few times. The CDR3 reads CASSSRHRTGLEGYTF. The CDR3 nucleotides are TGTGCCAGCAGCTCCCGTCATAGGACAGGCTTAGAAGGCTACACCTTC. The chain couples TRBV13 to TRBJ1-2, with 7 bases matching TRBD1. The CDR3 runs 16 residues. The germline CDR1 and CDR2 sequences are PRHDT and FYEKMQ (reference sequence). V trimming: 4 bases; J trimming: 8 bases; junction bases outside the gene matches: 16.